This record looks at one T cell receptor beta chain sequence and its context. Its antigen target is currently unknown. Base-call qualities are not available, and no considerably larger clone is one nucleotide away. The record originates from a study of blood T cell repertoires in COVID-19 (dated by TCRdb to the early 2020s). Context from the whole study: Samples covering the acute and convalescent phases of COVID-19 were provided by collaborators in the United States, Italy and Spain. The material from the prospective study consisted of cDNA or gDNA derived from T cells, B-cell-depleted T cells, or PBMCs. Subjects who had been exposed to COVID-19, were actively infected with it, or had recovered from it provided the deeply sampled blood TCRbeta repertoires that made up the dataset. The repertoires were released in a freely available public database meant as a resource for research on the immune response to SARS-CoV-2. The samples were drawn from two sources: the first 160 participants of the ongoing ImmuneRACE study, and 1,200 or so subjects contributed by 6 global collaborators. The sample metadata nearly always contained a de-identified subject ID, COVID-19 status, age in years and sex. Where available, HLA class I and class II types were taken from metadata supplied by the sample provider and were not determined by assay-based typing.

TCRbeta CDR3 regions were amplified from genomic DNA by means of the immunoSEQ Assay, a bias-controlled multiplex PCR. Turning to the authors' computational methods: Within the assay, amplification of reference gene primers was used to estimate how many nucleated cells each sample contained. To quantify the absolute abundance of each unique TCRbeta CDR3 rearrangement, sequence reads were collapsed and filtered. For each sample, productive Simpson clonality was calculated as the square root of Simpson's diversity index across productive rearrangements. The clones in this table, taken by TCRdb from immuneACCESS, are in-frame only. Not every clone is retained; where verified, under half of the shortfall comes from an unresolved V gene, and the cause of the rest is unknown. V, J and clone size are those of that table, while D and trimming were read from the DNA. Here the sample has around 280,000 clones; approximately 86% occur a single time. Roughly 2% of the sample comes from the top ten.

The cysteine opens and the phenylalanine closes a CDR3 of 19 amino acids. The entry retains the CDR3 DNA only, 57 bases that are in frame from base 1. The CDR1 and CDR2 encoded by the germline V gene are SGDLS and YYNGEE. From V the trimming removes 3 bases and from J it removes 3 bases, while the gene matches leave 14 bases of the junction unaccounted for. Samples from volunteer blood donors who had recovered from COVID-19 were contributed by a second Seattle source. The collaborating institutions used their own protocols to collect whole blood in K2EDTA tubes. Collaborator samples were shipped for TCRbeta analysis as frozen whole blood, isolated PBMCs, or DNA extracted from either sample type. What the study reported, not specific to this receptor: Clinical and demographic metadata were provided uncurated, with the amount varying by source and participant.

The sample comprised peripheral blood. The origin of this receptor is a woman between 50 and 59 years old who had recovered from COVID-19. The sequence joins TRBV9 to TRBJ2-1, and TRBD2 aligns with 11 junction nucleotides. The CDR3 corresponds to CASSGTLAGEGRGYNEQFF. The nucleotides are TGTGCCAGCAGCGGGACACTAGCGGGAGAGGGCCGGGGCTACAATGAGCAGTTCTTC.